This T cell receptor beta chain was observed in a study of cytomegalovirus exposure and HLA in healthy donors. Overall study findings and caveats: Most TCR sequences were uncommon, yet certain public TCRs appeared in many donors.

About this clone: What it recognizes is unknown.

Researchers ran the PCR with 60 Vbeta and 13 Jbeta primers. Profiled with immunoSEQ multiplex PCR; TCRdb holds only in-frame clones, not every one. The sample records some 93,000 clones, less than 80% being singletons. The sample consisted of PBMCs. This TCR came from a boy between 10 and 17 years old in good health and CMV-seropositive.

DNA of the CDR3: TGTGCCAGCAGCCTAGGACTAGCGGGGGAGCAGTACTTC. Translation: CASSLGLAGEQYF. V and J are TRBV11-3 and TRBJ2-7, with 12 bases matching TRBD2. The V gene's germline CDR1 is SGHNT and CDR2 YENEEA. The J segment lost 7 bases and the V segment lost 5 bases, leaving 3 bases of the junction unmatched. The CDR3 is made up of 13 amino acids.